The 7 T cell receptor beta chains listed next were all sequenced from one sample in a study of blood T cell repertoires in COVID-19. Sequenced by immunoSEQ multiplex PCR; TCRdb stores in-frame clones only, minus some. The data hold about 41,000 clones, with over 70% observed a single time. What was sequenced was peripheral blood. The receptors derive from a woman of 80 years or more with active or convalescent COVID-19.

CDR3: CASTSGTQYF. In nucleotides, the CDR3 is TGTGCCAGCACTTCCGGGACCCAGTACTTC. This chain connects TRBV2 to TRBJ2-5; D is unclear. CDR1 SNHLY and CDR2 FYNNEI come from the germline V gene. The CDR3 is made up of 10 amino acids. V lost 7 bases and J 7 bases, leaving 7 bases between the germline ends.

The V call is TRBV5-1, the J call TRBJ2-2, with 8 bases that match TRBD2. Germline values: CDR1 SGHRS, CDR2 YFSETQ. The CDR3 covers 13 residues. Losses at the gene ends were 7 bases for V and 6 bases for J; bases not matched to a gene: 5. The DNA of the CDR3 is TGCGCCAGCGGGGCGGGAGGTGCCGGGGAGCTGTTTTTT. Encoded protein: CASGAGGAGELFF.

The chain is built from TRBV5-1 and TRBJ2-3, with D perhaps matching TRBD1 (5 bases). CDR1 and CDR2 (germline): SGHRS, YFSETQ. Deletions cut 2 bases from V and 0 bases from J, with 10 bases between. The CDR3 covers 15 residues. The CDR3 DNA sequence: TGCGCCAGCAGCTTTCAGGGTTACAGCACAGATACGCAGTATTTT. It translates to CASSFQGYSTDTQYF.

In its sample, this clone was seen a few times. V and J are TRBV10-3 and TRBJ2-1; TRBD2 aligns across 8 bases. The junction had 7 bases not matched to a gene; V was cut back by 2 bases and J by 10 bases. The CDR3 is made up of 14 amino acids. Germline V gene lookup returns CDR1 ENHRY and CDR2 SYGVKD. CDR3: CAISEQSGGWEQFF. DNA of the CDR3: TGTGCCATCAGTGAGCAATCGGGAGGGTGGGAGCAGTTCTTC.

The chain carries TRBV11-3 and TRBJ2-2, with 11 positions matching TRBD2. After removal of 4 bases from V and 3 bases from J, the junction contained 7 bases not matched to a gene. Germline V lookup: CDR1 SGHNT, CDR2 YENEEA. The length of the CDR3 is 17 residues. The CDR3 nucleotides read TGTGCCAGCAGCTACCGTGCTAGCGGGAGGCACACCGGGGAGCTGTTTTTT. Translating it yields CASSYRASGRHTGELFF.

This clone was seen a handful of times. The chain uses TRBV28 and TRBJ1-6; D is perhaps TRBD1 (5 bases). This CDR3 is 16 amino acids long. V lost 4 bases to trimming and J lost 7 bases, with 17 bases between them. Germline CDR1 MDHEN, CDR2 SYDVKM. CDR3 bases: TGTGCCAGCAGTTCCCTCAAGGGGTCAGAAAATTCACCCCTCCACTTT. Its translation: CASSSLKGSENSPLHF.

Here the CDR3 reads CASSSFTSGSYNEQFF. The CDR3 DNA reads as TGTGCCAGCAGTTCATTTACTAGCGGGAGCTACAATGAGCAGTTCTTC. V is TRBV28 and J is TRBJ2-1, with TRBD2 identical over 11 bases. After removal of 4 bases from V and 3 bases from J, the junction contained 5 bases not matched to a gene. Germline CDR1 MDHEN, CDR2 SYDVKM. This CDR3 spans 16 amino acids.